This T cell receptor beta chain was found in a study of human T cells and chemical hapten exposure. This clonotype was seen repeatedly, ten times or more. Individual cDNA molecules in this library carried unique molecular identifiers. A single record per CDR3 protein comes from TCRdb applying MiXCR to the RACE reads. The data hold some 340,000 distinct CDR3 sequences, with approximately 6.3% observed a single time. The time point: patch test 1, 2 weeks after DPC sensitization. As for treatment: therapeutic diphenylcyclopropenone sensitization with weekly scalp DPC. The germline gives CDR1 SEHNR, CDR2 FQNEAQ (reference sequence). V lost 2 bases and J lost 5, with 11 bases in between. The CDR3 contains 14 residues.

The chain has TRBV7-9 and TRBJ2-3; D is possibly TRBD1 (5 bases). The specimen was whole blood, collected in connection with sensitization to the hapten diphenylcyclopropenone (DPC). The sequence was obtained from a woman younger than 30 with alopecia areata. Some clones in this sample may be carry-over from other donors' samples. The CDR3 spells CASSLQTGKDTQYF. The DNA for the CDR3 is TGTGCCAGCAGCTTACAAACAGGCAAAGATACGCAGTATTTT.